This T cell receptor (beta chain) emerged from a study of blood T cell repertoires in COVID-19. Data came from immunoSEQ multiplex PCR; TCRdb stores just in-frame clones and leaves some out. The profile covers under 50,000 clones, with roughly 87% appearing a single time and 4.7% taken by the ten largest. Germline V CDR1 and CDR2: DFQATT, SNEGSKA (reference sequence). Trimming stripped 3 bases from V and 9 bases from J, with 21 bases between. The CDR3 runs 15 residues. The source is a man between 60 and 75 years old with COVID-19, enrolled during active disease. Sequencing was done on a sample of peripheral blood. The rearrangement links TRBV20-1 to TRBJ1-5, with TRBD1 as a possible D gene (6 bases). The CDR3 DNA reads as TGCAGTGCTAGTCCCTCCGGGACAATTCTTCGGCCCCAGCATTTT. Amino acid sequence: CSASPSGTILRPQHF.